The rows below give T cell receptor beta chains drawn from one sample of a study of cytomegalovirus exposure and HLA in healthy donors. The table came from immunoSEQ multiplex PCR; TCRdb's copy has only in-frame clones and leaves some out. The sample has approximately 44,000 clones, roughly 80% seen once. The source material was PBMCs. The receptor source for this set is a man aged 50 to 59 in good health and CMV-seronegative. Each CDR3 is given with its conserved first and last residue. The order of the fields is J gene, D gene, V gene, CDR3 DNA, CDR3 protein. D genes are given only for firm matches.

J: TRBJ2-7
D: NA
V: TRBV19
DNA: TGTGCCAGTAGTATAGGTGGGCCGTCCTACGAGCAGTACTTC
CDR3: CASSIGGPSYEQYF

J: TRBJ1-5
D: NA
V: TRBV7-2
DNA: TGTGCCAGCAGCTCCCAGGAGGGAAATCAGCCCCAGCATTTT
CDR3: CASSSQEGNQPQHF

J: TRBJ1-2
D: NA
V: TRBV7-2
DNA: TGTGCCAGCAGACAAAGCCCAGCGGACAGCTATGGCTACACCTTC
CDR3: CASRQSPADSYGYTF

J: TRBJ1-2
D: NA
V: TRBV7-2
DNA: TGTGCCAGCAGCTTATCGGAGGGAAGGCTCTACACCTTC
CDR3: CASSLSEGRLYTF

J: TRBJ1-5
D: NA
V: TRBV4-3
DNA: TGCGCCAGCAGCCAAGATTTACAGGGCGAGCAATCAGCCCCAGCATTT
CDR3: CASSQDLQGEQSAPAF

J: TRBJ2-7
D: TRBD1
V: TRBV2
DNA: TGTGCCAGCACCGGGACAGGGGGTCTCAACGAGCAGTACTTC
CDR3: CASTGTGGLNEQYF

J: TRBJ2-3
D: TRBD1
V: TRBV5-5
DNA: TGTGCCAGCAGCCACAGGGGATTGGGGACAGATACGCAGTATTTT
CDR3: CASSHRGLGTDTQYF

J: TRBJ2-7
D: NA
V: TRBV1
DNA: TGCACCAGCCTCCTCGACAGACCCTACGAGCAGTACTTC
CDR3: CTSLLDRPYEQYF

J: TRBJ1-2
D: NA
V: TRBV4-3
DNA: TGCGCCAGCAGCGTACTTAAAGGGGCCAGTTCTAACTATGGCTACACCTTC
CDR3: CASSVLKGASSNYGYTF

J: TRBJ1-2
D: NA
V: TRBV5-1
DNA: TGCGCCAGCAGCGCAGGGGCCCTCGATGGCTACACCTTC
CDR3: CASSAGALDGYTF